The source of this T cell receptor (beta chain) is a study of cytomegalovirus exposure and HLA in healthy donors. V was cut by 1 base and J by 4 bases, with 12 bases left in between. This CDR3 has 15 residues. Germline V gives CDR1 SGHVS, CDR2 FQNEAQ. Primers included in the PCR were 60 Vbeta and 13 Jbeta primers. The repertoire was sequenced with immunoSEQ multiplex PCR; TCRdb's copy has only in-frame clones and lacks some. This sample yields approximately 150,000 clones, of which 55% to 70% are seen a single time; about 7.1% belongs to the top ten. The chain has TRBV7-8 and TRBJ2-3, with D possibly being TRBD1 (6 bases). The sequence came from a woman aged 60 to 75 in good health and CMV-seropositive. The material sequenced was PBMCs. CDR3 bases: TGTGCCAGCAGCTTAGTTCCCAGGGGTGCAGATACGCAGTATTTT. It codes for CASSLVPRGADTQYF.